This T cell receptor beta chain was found in a study of Ad26.COV2.S vaccination and SARS-CoV-2 variants. General study points: Vaccine and placebo recipients had comparable breadth of non-spike TCRs.

Sequenced by immunoSEQ multiplex PCR; TCRdb stores in-frame clones only, minus some. The sample yields fewer than 400,000 clones, about 82% seen once. Treatment described: about 20 received Ad26.COV2.S at low or high dose, single or two shots; a few received placebo; per-sample allocation not given. The samples were gathered on day 63 after the first injection of vaccine or placebo. The length of the CDR3 is 16 residues. Between the trimmed V and J ends, which lost 4 bases and 3 bases, there was a span of 19 bases. The germline gives CDR1 SGHNT, CDR2 YYREEE (reference sequence). To note about this clone: Its specificity is not known.

The sequenced sample was peripheral blood, obtained in a trial of Ad26.COV2.S vaccine versus placebo. V is TRBV5-4 and J is TRBJ1-2; D remains ambiguous. The TCR comes from a person between 18 and 60 years old who received the Ad26.COV2.S COVID-19 vaccine or a placebo. The CDR3 protein is CASSPGDIRRDYGYTF. In nucleotides, the CDR3 is TGTGCCAGCAGCCCAGGAGATATAAGACGGGACTATGGCTACACCTTC.